These T cell receptor beta chains were read from a single sample in a study of blood T cell repertoires in COVID-19. TCRdb's table, derived via immunoSEQ multiplex PCR, lists solely in-frame clones and lacks some. Of 87,000 or so clones in the sample, roughly 87% were seen once. The specimen sequenced was peripheral blood. The origin of the receptors is a woman in her fifties or sixties with active or convalescent COVID-19. CDR3s include the opening cysteine and the closing phenylalanine or tryptophan. A D gene is named only where the DNA matches it firmly. Size is stated for part of the rows, as once, few or many counts, or as a class when the clone is expanded.

V gene: TRBV4-2
D gene: NA
J gene: TRBJ2-2
clone size: NA
CDR3 protein: CASSQPLGTSTGELFF
CDR3 DNA: TGTGCCAGCAGCCAACCTCTCGGGACATCCACCGGGGAGCTGTTTTTT

V gene: TRBV6-2/TRBV6-3
D gene: TRBD2
J gene: TRBJ2-5
clone size: NA
CDR3 protein: CASSTTSGATRETQYF
CDR3 DNA: TGTGCCAGCAGTACGACTAGCGGGGCTACTAGAGAGACCCAGTACTTC

V gene: TRBV3-1/TRBV3-2
D gene: TRBD1
J gene: TRBJ2-3
clone size: NA
CDR3 protein: CASSHGQGARDTQYF
CDR3 DNA: TGTGCCAGCAGCCATGGGCAGGGGGCGCGGGATACGCAGTATTTT

V gene: TRBV11-1
D gene: TRBD2
J gene: TRBJ2-5
clone size: NA
CDR3 protein: CASSLGLGETQYF
CDR3 DNA: TGTGCCAGCAGCTTGGGACTAGGGGAGACCCAGTACTTC

V gene: TRBV11-2
D gene: TRBD1
J gene: TRBJ1-2
clone size: NA
CDR3 protein: CASSPTRTGSYGYTF
CDR3 DNA: TGTGCCAGCAGCCCCACAAGGACAGGGAGCTATGGCTACACCTTC

V gene: TRBV27
D gene: NA
J gene: TRBJ1-6
clone size: NA
CDR3 protein: CASSPYRDNSPLHF
CDR3 DNA: TGTGCCAGCAGTCCTTACAGGGATAATTCACCCCTCCACTTT

V gene: TRBV9
D gene: NA
J gene: TRBJ1-5
clone size: NA
CDR3 protein: CASSVAPGINQPQHF
CDR3 DNA: TGTGCCAGCAGCGTAGCTCCAGGGATCAATCAGCCCCAGCATTTT

V gene: TRBV5-1
D gene: TRBD1
J gene: TRBJ2-6
clone size: NA
CDR3 protein: CASSSQGAGANVLTF
CDR3 DNA: TGCGCCAGTAGTTCTCAGGGGGCCGGGGCCAACGTCCTGACTTTC

V gene: TRBV19
D gene: NA
J gene: TRBJ2-3
clone size: NA
CDR3 protein: CASRSGDVGADTQYF
CDR3 DNA: TGTGCCAGTAGGTCGGGGGACGTTGGGGCAGATACGCAGTATTTT

V gene: TRBV11-2
D gene: NA
J gene: TRBJ2-5
clone size: NA
CDR3 protein: CASSLARNQETQYF
CDR3 DNA: TGTGCCAGCAGCTTAGCCAGAAACCAAGAGACCCAGTACTTC

V gene: TRBV30
D gene: NA
J gene: TRBJ1-1
clone size: NA
CDR3 protein: CAWRESPAGTEAFF
CDR3 DNA: TGTGCCTGGAGGGAGAGCCCGGCGGGCACTGAAGCTTTCTTT

V gene: TRBV2
D gene: NA
J gene: TRBJ1-3
clone size: NA
CDR3 protein: CASSGGRKLIAGNTIYF
CDR3 DNA: TGTGCCAGCAGTGGAGGGAGGAAATTGATAGCTGGAAACACCATATATTTT

V gene: TRBV5-6
D gene: TRBD2
J gene: TRBJ2-7
clone size: NA
CDR3 protein: CASSLRLAGPSYEQYF
CDR3 DNA: TGTGCCAGCAGCTTGAGACTAGCGGGGCCTTCCTACGAGCAGTACTTC

V gene: TRBV6-5
D gene: NA
J gene: TRBJ2-7
clone size: NA
CDR3 protein: CASTGIGYEQYF
CDR3 DNA: TGTGCCAGCACGGGGATTGGCTACGAGCAGTACTTC

V gene: TRBV7-8
D gene: NA
J gene: TRBJ1-2
clone size: NA
CDR3 protein: CASSLSGLMRNYGYTF
CDR3 DNA: TGTGCCAGCAGCTTATCGGGACTCATGCGGAACTATGGCTACACCTTC

V gene: TRBV7-8
D gene: NA
J gene: TRBJ2-6
clone size: NA
CDR3 protein: CASSLAGQGGSSGANVLTF
CDR3 DNA: TGTGCCAGCAGCTTAGCGGGGCAGGGGGGCAGTTCTGGGGCCAACGTCCTGACTTTC

V gene: TRBV7-2
D gene: TRBD1
J gene: TRBJ1-4
clone size: NA
CDR3 protein: CASSLGLPGQGDEKLFF
CDR3 DNA: TGTGCCAGCAGCTTAGGACTACCGGGACAGGGCGATGAAAAACTGTTTTTT

V gene: TRBV27
D gene: NA
J gene: TRBJ1-2
clone size: NA
CDR3 protein: CASSSTGPFPTNYGYTF
CDR3 DNA: TGTGCCAGCAGTTCTACAGGCCCGTTTCCAACTAACTATGGCTACACCTTC

V gene: TRBV9
D gene: NA
J gene: TRBJ1-1
clone size: NA
CDR3 protein: CASSATTGLNTEAFF
CDR3 DNA: TGTGCCAGCAGCGCAACCACAGGGTTGAACACTGAAGCTTTCTTT

V gene: TRBV5-1
D gene: NA
J gene: TRBJ1-1
clone size: few
CDR3 protein: CASSLEGVYTEAFF
CDR3 DNA: TGCGCCAGCAGCTTGGAGGGGGTGTACACTGAAGCTTTCTTT

V gene: TRBV2
D gene: TRBD1
J gene: TRBJ1-1
clone size: NA
CDR3 protein: CASTLPRDRGIMNTEAFF
CDR3 DNA: TGTGCCAGCACCCTCCCCCGGGACAGGGGGATCATGAACACTGAAGCTTTCTTT

V gene: TRBV18
D gene: NA
J gene: TRBJ1-5
clone size: NA
CDR3 protein: CASSPRRNSPNQPQHF
CDR3 DNA: TGTGCCAGCTCACCCCGACGTAACAGCCCCAATCAGCCCCAGCATTTT

V gene: TRBV29-1
D gene: NA
J gene: TRBJ2-7
clone size: NA
CDR3 protein: CSVGWGDSSYEQYF
CDR3 DNA: TGCAGCGTTGGTTGGGGGGACAGCTCCTACGAGCAGTACTTC

V gene: TRBV4-3
D gene: TRBD2
J gene: TRBJ2-6
clone size: NA
CDR3 protein: CASSLGAGGASGANVLTF
CDR3 DNA: TGCGCCAGCAGCCTCGGGGCGGGGGGCGCGTCAGGGGCCAACGTCCTGACTTTC